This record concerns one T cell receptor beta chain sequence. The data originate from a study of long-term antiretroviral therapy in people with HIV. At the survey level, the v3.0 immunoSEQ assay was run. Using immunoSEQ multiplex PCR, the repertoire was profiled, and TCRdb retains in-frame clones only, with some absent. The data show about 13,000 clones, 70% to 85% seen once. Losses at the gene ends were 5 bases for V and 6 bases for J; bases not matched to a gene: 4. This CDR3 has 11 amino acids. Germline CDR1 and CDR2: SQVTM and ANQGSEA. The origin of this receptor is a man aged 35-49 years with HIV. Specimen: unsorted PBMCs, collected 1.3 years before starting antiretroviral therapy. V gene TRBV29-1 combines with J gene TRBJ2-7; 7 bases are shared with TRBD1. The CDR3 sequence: CSVLYRGEQYF. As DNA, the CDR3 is TGCAGCGTTCTTTACAGGGGCGAGCAGTACTTC.